These T cell receptor beta chains were read from a single sample in a study of T-cell reconstitution after alpha-beta-depleted transplantation in children. TCRdb re-analysed the PCR reads in MiXCR, keeping a single row per CDR3 protein. This sample carries more than 450,000 distinct CDR3 sequences, roughly 18% of them seen once, and the ten largest clones take 3.3%. Sequencing was performed on PBMCs from the stem cell graft donor, taken from the stem cell graft. Every receptor here comes from a human donor who donated a stem cell graft to a child with acute lymphoblastic leukemia. Both conserved end residues are part of each CDR3. The order of the fields is V gene, J gene, D gene, clone size, CDR3 protein, CDR3 DNA. D genes are given only for firm matches. A row's size may be missing; if present it is once, few, many or a size class.

>TRBV20-1|TRBJ2-2|.|few
CSARAVQGSTGELFF
TGCAGTGCTAGGGCGGTGCAGGGGAGCACCGGGGAGCTGTTTTTT
>TRBV7-9|TRBJ1-3|.|few
CASILGFGSGNTIYF
TGTGCCAGCATCCTAGGATTTGGCTCTGGAAACACCATATATTTT
>TRBV20-1|TRBJ2-1|.|.
CSAEGGTSGEQFF
TGCAGTGCCGAGGGGGGAACCTCGGGTGAGCAGTTCTTC
>TRBV12-3/TRBV12-4|TRBJ1-5|.|many
CASSSKQGNQPQHF
TGTGCCAGCAGTTCCAAACAGGGTAATCAGCCCCAGCATTTT
>TRBV12-3/TRBV12-4|TRBJ2-7|.|many
CASSLAGYSYEQYF
TGTGCCAGCAGTTTAGCAGGGTACTCCTACGAGCAGTACTTC
>TRBV7-3|TRBJ2-3|.|.
CASSPGRTTSDTQYF
TGTGCCAGCAGCCCGGGTCGAACCACTTCAGATACGCAGTATTTT
>TRBV30|TRBJ1-5|.|few
CAWSAGVYQPQHF
TGTGCCTGGAGTGCAGGGGTTTATCAGCCCCAGCATTTT
>TRBV5-6|TRBJ2-5|TRBD1|.
CASSLETGTEETQYF
TGTGCCAGCAGCTTGGAGACGGGGACAGAAGAGACCCAGTACTTC
>TRBV20-1|TRBJ2-3|.|.
CSAEGLSLLEPRSDTQYF
TGCAGTGCCGAGGGACTGAGTCTCCTGGAGCCGCGGTCAGATACGCAGTATTTT
>TRBV3-1|TRBJ2-5|.|few
CASSHSRGYEETQYF
TGTGCCAGCAGCCACAGCCGGGGCTACGAAGAGACCCAGTACTTC
>TRBV4-1|TRBJ1-1|.|.
CASSQDAGAMNTEAFF
TGCGCCAGCAGCCAAGATGCTGGGGCTATGAACACTGAAGCTTTCTTT
>TRBV5-5|TRBJ2-2|TRBD1|few
CASSFPPGQVIQTGELFF
TGTGCCAGCAGCTTCCCCCCGGGACAGGTCATACAAACCGGGGAGCTGTTTTTT
>TRBV5-1|TRBJ2-7|.|.
CASSLDPAMGSYEQYF
TGCGCCAGCAGCTTGGATCCAGCGATGGGCTCCTACGAGCAGTACTTC
>TRBV19|TRBJ1-5|.|.
CASDQGIQPQHF
TGTGCCAGCGATCAGGGGATCCAGCCCCAGCATTTT
>TRBV7-9|TRBJ2-7|.|.
CASSRQGTSGEQYF
TGTGCCAGCAGCCGGCAGGGGACATCTGGCGAGCAGTACTTC
>TRBV20-1|TRBJ2-2|TRBD2|few
CSALAGGRTGELFF
TGCAGTGCCCTAGCGGGAGGGAGGACCGGGGAGCTGTTTTTT
>TRBV2|TRBJ2-2|.|.
CASTRRGGTNTGELFF
TGTGCCAGCACCCGAAGGGGGGGAACGAACACCGGGGAGCTGTTTTTT
>TRBV4-1|TRBJ2-1|.|.
CASSPVEGDNEQFF
TGCGCCAGCAGCCCAGTAGAGGGGGACAATGAGCAGTTCTTC
>TRBV2|TRBJ2-7|.|.
CASSENSFYEQYF
TGTGCCAGCAGTGAAAACTCATTCTACGAGCAGTACTTC
>TRBV29-1|TRBJ2-7|.|.
CSATLADSYEQYF
TGCAGCGCCACACTAGCAGATAGCTACGAGCAGTACTTC
>TRBV6-1|TRBJ2-5|TRBD1|few
CASSARTGLIETQYF
TGTGCCAGCAGTGCCCGGACAGGGTTGATAGAGACCCAGTACTTC
>TRBV24-1|TRBJ2-1|TRBD2|few
CATSDLTSGNRFF
TGTGCCACCAGTGACTTGACTAGCGGGAATAGGTTCTTC
>TRBV18|TRBJ2-3|.|few
CASSPQGALTDTQYF
TGTGCCAGCTCACCACAGGGAGCGCTCACAGATACGCAGTATTTT
>TRBV5-1|TRBJ2-3|TRBD1|.
CASSFPTGTGTDTQYF
TGCGCCAGCAGCTTTCCCACCGGGACAGGGACAGATACGCAGTATTTT
>TRBV5-1|TRBJ1-2|.|.
CASSQSTHLYGYTF
TGCGCCAGCAGCCAATCGACACATCTCTATGGCTACACCTTC
>TRBV7-9|TRBJ2-7|.|few
CASSLENSYEQYF
TGTGCCAGCAGCTTAGAGAACAGCTACGAGCAGTACTTC
>TRBV7-9|TRBJ1-1|TRBD1|few
CASSLAAGGNTEAFF
TGTGCCAGCAGCTTAGCAGCAGGGGGGAACACTGAAGCTTTCTTT
>TRBV12-5|TRBJ2-1|TRBD2|few
CASGPGLADYNEQFF
TGTGCTAGTGGACCGGGACTAGCGGACTACAATGAGCAGTTCTTC
>TRBV12-3/TRBV12-4|TRBJ1-2|.|.
CASSLLPLTNYGYTF
TGTGCCAGCAGTTTACTCCCACTGACTAACTATGGCTACACCTTC